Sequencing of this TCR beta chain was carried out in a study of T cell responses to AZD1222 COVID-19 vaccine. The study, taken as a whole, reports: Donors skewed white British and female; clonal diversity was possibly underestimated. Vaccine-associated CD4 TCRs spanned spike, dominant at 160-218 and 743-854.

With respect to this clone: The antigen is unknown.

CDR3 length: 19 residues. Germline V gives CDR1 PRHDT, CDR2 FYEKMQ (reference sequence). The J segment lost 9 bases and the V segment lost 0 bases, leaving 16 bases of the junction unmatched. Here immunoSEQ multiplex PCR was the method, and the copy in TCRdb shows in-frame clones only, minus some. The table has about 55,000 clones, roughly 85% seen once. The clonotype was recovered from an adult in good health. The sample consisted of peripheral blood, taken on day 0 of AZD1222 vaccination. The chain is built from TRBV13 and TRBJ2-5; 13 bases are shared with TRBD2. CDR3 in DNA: TGTGCCAGCAGCTTAGGCCGGCGGAGACTAGCGGGGGGATCCTGGGCCCAGTACTTC. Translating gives CASSLGRRRLAGGSWAQYF. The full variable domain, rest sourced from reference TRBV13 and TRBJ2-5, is AAGVIQSPRHLIKEKRETATLKCYPIPRHDTVYWYQQGPGQDPQFLISFYEKMQSDKGSIPDRFSAQQFSDYHSELNMSSLELGDSALYFCASSLGRRRLAGGSWAQYFGPGTRLLVL.